The T cell receptor beta chain described here comes from a study of T cell repertoires in cytomegalovirus infection. Study summary: Matching HLA type, along with CMV infection, was indicated by public TCR beta signatures.

This clonotype was detected only a few times. What it recognizes is unknown. Germline V gene data show CDR1 as MNHNS and CDR2 as SASEGT. V was pared by 7 bases and J by 4 bases, with 11 bases between. CDR3 length: 12 residues. From the reads, TCRdb called clonotypes with MiXCR, one entry per CDR3 protein. The sample contains about 920,000 distinct CDR3 sequences, 31% of which appear only once. The sequence came from a human donor in good health (CMV status not recorded). Some clones in this sample may be carry-over from other donors' samples. The input for sequencing was cultured CD8+ T cells from PBMCs, taken from culture after CMV antigen stimulation. The chain links TRBV6-1 to TRBJ2-7, with TRBD2 as a possible D gene (6 bases). The CDR3 sequence is CASIGGVYEQYF. The CDR3 DNA reads as TGTGCCAGCATTGGAGGGGTATACGAGCAGTACTTC.